The 15 T cell receptor beta chains given below trace back to one sample, sequenced in a study of shared clonotypes between healthy human individuals (dated by TCRdb to the early 2020s). The library was prepared using the immunoSEQ multiplex PCR assay. Entries here come from immuneACCESS through TCRdb and include only in-frame sequences with V and J called. Some clones fail to appear in such tables; in the studies checked, an unresolved V gene covers under half of the shortfall, and the cause of the remainder is unknown. The sample table holds more than 1,200,000 clones, of which about 98.5% were seen once. The ten largest make up approximately 0.4% of the sample. Sequencing input: naive CD4+ T cells sorted from blood. What the cell subset or site label conveys for this sample: CD45RA+ positively selected. The source of these receptors is a man under 40 in good health.

The chain employs TRBV27 and TRBJ2-3; D perhaps matches TRBD2 (6 bases). The germline V gene encodes CDR1 MNHEY and CDR2 SMNVEV (reference sequence). V lost 11 bases and J 0 bases, leaving 15 bases between the germline ends. CDR3 size: 14 residues. CDR3: CASRGTRSTDTQYF. The CDR3 nucleotides read TGTGCCTCCCGAGGGACTCGTAGCACAGATACGCAGTATTTT.

This rearrangement joins TRBV10-1 to TRBJ2-1, with D uncertain. The CDR3 runs to 14 residues. Between the trimmed V and J ends, which lost 5 bases and 6 bases, there was a span of 14 bases. Germline assignment: CDR1 WNHNN and CDR2 SYGVQD (reference sequence). The CDR3 protein is CASSRSSNTNEQFF. The CDR3 region has the DNA TGCGCCAGCAGTAGGTCTAGTAATACCAATGAGCAGTTCTTC.

This chain joins TRBV7-9 and TRBJ1-4, with D unresolved. Trimming took 3 bases from V and 3 from J, leaving 8 bases between them. CDR3 length: 14 amino acids. CDR1 is SEHNR and CDR2 is FQNEAQ in the germline V gene (reference sequence). CDR3: CASSFLGANEKLFF. For the CDR3, the DNA is TGTGCCAGCAGCTTCCTTGGGGCTAATGAAAAACTGTTTTTT. Together with reference TRBV7-9 and TRBJ1-4, the CDR3 gives the full variable domain: DTGVSQNPRHKITKRGQNVTFRCDPISEHNRLYWYRQTLGQGPEFLTYFQNEAQLEKSRLLSDRFSAERPKGSFSTLEIQRTEQGDSAMYLCASSFLGANEKLFFGSGTQLSVL.

The CDR3 protein is CASAKGTGELFF. DNA of the CDR3: TGTGCCAGCGCCAAAGGCACCGGGGAGCTGTTTTTT. V and J are TRBV25-1 and TRBJ2-2; D gene ambiguous. V was pared by 8 bases and J by 4 bases, with 8 bases between. Germline CDR1 is MGHDK and CDR2 is SYGVNS. The CDR3 is made up of 12 amino acids. Variable domain in full (rest from reference TRBV25-1 and TRBJ2-2): EADIYQTPRYLVIGTGKKITLECSQTMGHDKMYWYQQDPGMELHLIHYSYGVNSTEKGDLSSESTVSRIRTEHFPLTLESARPSHTSQYLCASAKGTGELFFGEGSRLTVL.

The chain employs TRBV5-1 and TRBJ2-7, with 10 positions matching TRBD2. V was clipped by 4 bases and J by 4 bases; unmatched bases: 5. This CDR3 comprises 14 residues. CDR1 is SGHRS and CDR2 is YFSETQ in the germline V gene. CDR3 in DNA: TGCGCCAGCAGCACACGGACTAGCGGATACGAGCAGTACTTC. Amino acid sequence: CASSTRTSGYEQYF.

The gene calls are TRBV25-1 and TRBJ2-1; D call uncertain. Germline assignment: CDR1 MGHDK and CDR2 SYGVNS. V was pared by 2 bases and J by 6 bases, with 5 bases between. The CDR3 runs 12 residues. In DNA, the CDR3 is TGTGCCAGCAGTGAACCCCCCAATGAGCAGTTCTTC. Translated, it gives CASSEPPNEQFF.

Concerning this clone: The sample contains more than one DNA sequence encoding this CDR3. The chain is built from TRBV5-1 and TRBJ2-3; 10 nucleotides align to TRBD2. Germline values: CDR1 SGHRS, CDR2 YFSETQ. With 1 base clipped from V and 1 base from J, the junction kept 3 bases outside the gene matches. The CDR3 totals 16 residues. CDR3 protein: CASSLPLAGGTDTQYF. For the CDR3, the DNA is TGCGCCAGCAGCTTGCCCCTAGCGGGAGGCACAGATACGCAGTATTTT.

The CDR3 is CASSLTSGLNYEQYF. Written as DNA, the CDR3 is TGTGCCAGCAGTCTGACCTCGGGACTAAACTACGAGCAGTACTTC. The V and J genes are TRBV27 and TRBJ2-7; 7 bases align to TRBD2. The V and J ends lost 5 bases and 3 bases, in that order; junction bases with no gene match: 10. The CDR3 sequence is 15 residues long. Germline CDR1 and CDR2: MNHEY and SMNVEV (reference sequence).

The V and J genes are TRBV7-7 and TRBJ2-5, with a tentative D call TRBD1 (5 bases). Per the germline V gene, CDR1 is SSHAT and CDR2 is FNYEAQ (reference sequence). This CDR3 comprises 16 residues. Trimming pared 4 bases from V and 5 bases from J, leaving 20 bases between. CDR3 amino acids: CASSSGRQGLFETQYF. CDR3 in DNA: TGTGCCAGCAGCTCCGGGCGGCAGGGTCTTTTTGAGACCCAGTACTTC.

This chain connects TRBV5-6 to TRBJ2-7, with 11 bases identical to TRBD2. The CDR3 covers 14 residues. Germline loops: CDR1 SGHDT, CDR2 YYEEEE. The J segment lost 0 bases and the V segment lost 4 bases, leaving 0 bases of the junction unmatched. CDR3 sequence: CASSTSGSSYEQYF. For the CDR3, the DNA is TGTGCCAGCAGCACTAGCGGGAGCTCCTACGAGCAGTACTTC.

V usage is TRBV7-8 and J usage is TRBJ2-7, with 12 bases matching TRBD2. Trimming took 2 bases from V and 4 from J; bases not matched to a gene: 6. The CDR3 extends over 16 amino acids. CDR1 is SGHVS, CDR2 FQNEAQ, per germline. The CDR3 DNA follows: TGTGCCAGCAGCTTAACCCAGACTAGCGGGAGATACGAGCAGTACTTC. Protein product: CASSLTQTSGRYEQYF.

Written as DNA, the CDR3 is TGCGCCAGCAGCTTGGGCCTGACTAGCGGGAGGGAGTACGAGCAGTACTTC. It codes for CASSLGLTSGREYEQYF. The chain is built from TRBV5-1 and TRBJ2-7, with 14 bases fitting TRBD2. Losses at the gene ends were 0 bases for V and 4 bases for J; bases not matched to a gene: 6. The germline V gene encodes CDR1 SGHRS and CDR2 YFSETQ. CDR3 length: 17 residues.

V and J are TRBV6-5 and TRBJ2-7; D gene unclear. This CDR3 is built from 15 residues. The ends were cut back, 2 bases at V and 0 bases at J, with 11 bases in the middle. Germline loops: CDR1 MNHEY, CDR2 SVGAGI. The CDR3 sequence is CASSYGHPSSYEQYF. The CDR3 DNA sequence: TGTGCCAGCAGTTACGGGCACCCGAGCTCCTACGAGCAGTACTTC.

This clone appeared a single time. This sequence joins TRBV28 and TRBJ2-1; a weak D match, TRBD1 (5 bases). CDR3 length: 16 amino acids. V was cut by 3 bases and J by 6 bases, with 18 bases left in between. The germline CDR1 and CDR2 sequences are MDHEN and SYDVKM. Here the CDR3 DNA reads TGTGCCAGCAGTTTTTTCGCGACCGACAGAGGCAATGAGCAGTTCTTC. The encoded protein is CASSFFATDRGNEQFF.

The V gene is TRBV27, the J gene TRBJ2-1, with TRBD1 matching 9 bases. CDR1 is MNHEY and CDR2 is SMNVEV in the germline V gene (reference sequence). Trimming took 3 bases from V and 6 from J; bases not matched to a gene: 15. The CDR3 covers 18 residues. CDR3 nucleotides: TGTGCCAGCAGTTTCCAAATATTACCGGGACAGGGTTTCAATGAGCAGTTCTTC. Translated, it gives CASSFQILPGQGFNEQFF.